This is a list of T cell receptor beta chains from one sample in a study of blood T cell repertoires in COVID-19. The protocol was immunoSEQ multiplex PCR, while the TCRdb copy is restricted to in-frame clones and leaves out a portion. The sample gives tens of thousands of clones, about nine tenths of which show up once; over 8% is in the top ten. The sequencing sample was made of peripheral blood. The receptor source for this set is a human donor in a cohort sampled during active COVID-19. CDR3s include the opening cysteine and the closing phenylalanine or tryptophan. D genes are given only for firm matches. Clone size appears in some rows only: once, few, many, or a class for an expanded clone.

14	.	TRBV9	.	TRBJ1-5	TGTGCCAGCAGCGTCGGGGAGAGCAATCAGCCCCAGCATTTT	CASSVGESNQPQHF
16	.	TRBV18	.	TRBJ2-1	TGTGCCAGCTCACCACAGTTCCACGACTTCGGCAATGAGCAGTTCTTC	CASSPQFHDFGNEQFF
16	.	TRBV19	TRBD1	TRBJ2-3	TGTGCCAGTAGTTCGACCAGGGGGTCTGGCACAGATACGCAGTATTTT	CASSSTRGSGTDTQYF
13	.	TRBV15	.	TRBJ2-1	TGTGCCACCAGCAGAGATCGGGACAATGAGCAGTTCTTC	CATSRDRDNEQFF
18	.	TRBV3-1/TRBV3-2	.	TRBJ1-2	TGTGCCAGCAGCCAAGAGGGCAGGGGCCGCTCACGAAGGTATGGCTACACCTTC	CASSQEGRGRSRRYGYTF
16	.	TRBV4-3	TRBD2	TRBJ2-7	TGCGCCAGCAGCTCCAAATCAGCGGGAGGGCCCCAGGAGCAGTACTTC	CASSSKSAGGPQEQYF
14	once	TRBV2	.	TRBJ2-2	TGTGCCAGCAGTGAAACCAGATACACCGGGGAGCTGTTTTTT	CASSETRYTGELFF
16	.	TRBV24-1	TRBD2	TRBJ2-3	TGTGCCACCAGTGACTGGACTAGCGGTAGCACAGATACGCAGTATTTT	CATSDWTSGSTDTQYF
15	.	TRBV5-5	TRBD1	TRBJ2-5	TGTGCCAGCAGCTCCCGGACAGGGGGGCAGGAGACCCAGTACTTC	CASSSRTGGQETQYF
14	.	TRBV24-1	TRBD2	TRBJ2-7	TGTGCCACCAAGGCTACTAGCGGGCTCTACGAGCAGTACTTC	CATKATSGLYEQYF
14	.	TRBV6-5	TRBD1	TRBJ2-7	TGTGCCAGCAGTAGGGGACAGGGTACGAACGAGCAGTACTTC	CASSRGQGTNEQYF
16	.	TRBV5-1	TRBD2	TRBJ2-1	TGCGCCAGCAGCTTGGGTAGCGGGAGCCAGTACAATGAGCAGTTCTTC	CASSLGSGSQYNEQFF
18	.	TRBV13	TRBD2	TRBJ2-3	TGTGCCAGCAGCTCCACCTCTGGGCTAGCGGGAATTCGAGATACGCAGTATTTT	CASSSTSGLAGIRDTQYF
16	.	TRBV28	TRBD2	TRBJ2-1	TGTGCCAGCAGCACCCGACTAGCGGGAGTAAACAATGAGCAGTTCTTC	CASSTRLAGVNNEQFF
15	once	TRBV7-8	TRBD1	TRBJ2-2	TGTGCCAGCAGCCCGGACAGGGCGGGCCCCGGGGAGCTGTTTTTT	CASSPDRAGPGELFF